Sequencing of this T cell receptor beta chain was carried out in a study of cytomegalovirus exposure and HLA in healthy donors. Broader study findings: Overall, roughly 160 TCR beta chains were annotated as cytomegalovirus-associated. Both high specificity and high sensitivity reportedly marked the classifier's diagnosis of cytomegalovirus status.

Some clones are missing from TCRdb's copy, which holds only in-frame ones; the method was immunoSEQ multiplex PCR. The table lists 150,000 to 200,000 clones, about 96% of them singletons, with more than 0.7% in the top ten. Of note for this clone: Its cognate antigen is unknown.

From germline, CDR1 is SGHDN and CDR2 FVKESK. V was trimmed by 5 bases and J by 2 bases, leaving 22 bases between them. This CDR3 contains 17 residues. This TCR derives from a woman in her late teens or twenties in good health and CMV-seronegative. What was sequenced was PBMCs. The J gene is TRBJ2-7, the V gene TRBV14, with D maybe TRBD2 (7 bases). The CDR3 nucleotides are TGTGCCAGCAGCAACGCCGGGGGGCGGGCCAGGACCTACGAGCAGTACTTC. The encoded protein is CASSNAGGRARTYEQYF.